This T cell receptor (beta chain) comes out of a study of T cell responses to AZD1222 COVID-19 vaccine. Study as a whole: Researchers grouped second doses given at about 4 or about 12 weeks into one pool. The study's findings and limits: Spike-wide vaccine-associated CD4 TCRs dominated at 160-218 and 743-854. Mostly white British, mostly female donors; authors suggested clonal diversity may be underestimated.

The CDR3 has 14 residues. Trimming removed 0 bases at V and 4 bases at J, with 12 bases between. Germline CDR1 SQVTM, CDR2 ANQGSEA. As to this clone: Its cognate antigen is unknown.

Repertoires were generated with immunoSEQ multiplex PCR, while TCRdb's copy carries only in-frame clones and drops some. In the table there are 170,000 or so clones, around nine tenths of which are singletons. The source material was peripheral blood, sampled on day 0 of AZD1222 vaccination. This chain links TRBV29-1 with TRBJ1-1; possibly TRBD1 for D (5 bases). The source is an adult in good health. CDR3 nucleotide sequence: TGCAGCGTTGAAGATAATGAGGGGCGCACTGAAGCTTTCTTT. This sequence encodes CSVEDNEGRTEAFF.